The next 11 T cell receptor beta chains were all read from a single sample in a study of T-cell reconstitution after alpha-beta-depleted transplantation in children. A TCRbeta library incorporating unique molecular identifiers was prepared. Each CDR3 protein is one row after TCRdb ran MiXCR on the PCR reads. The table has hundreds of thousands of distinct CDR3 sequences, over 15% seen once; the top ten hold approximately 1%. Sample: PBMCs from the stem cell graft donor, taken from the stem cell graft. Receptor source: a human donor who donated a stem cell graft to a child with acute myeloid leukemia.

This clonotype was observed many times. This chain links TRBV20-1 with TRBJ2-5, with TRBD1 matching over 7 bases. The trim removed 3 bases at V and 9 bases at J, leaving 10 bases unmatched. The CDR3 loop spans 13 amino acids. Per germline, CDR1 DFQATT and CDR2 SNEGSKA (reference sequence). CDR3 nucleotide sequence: TGCAGTGCTAGCAAGGGGGCAAGTAGGGCCCAGTACTTC. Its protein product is CSASKGASRAQYF.

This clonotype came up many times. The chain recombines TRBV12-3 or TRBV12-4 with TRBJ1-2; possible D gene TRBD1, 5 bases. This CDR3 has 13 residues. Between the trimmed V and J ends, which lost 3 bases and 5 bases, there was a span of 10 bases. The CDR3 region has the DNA TGTGCCAGCAGTTTGGACACGACTTATGGCTACACCTTC. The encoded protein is CASSLDTTYGYTF.

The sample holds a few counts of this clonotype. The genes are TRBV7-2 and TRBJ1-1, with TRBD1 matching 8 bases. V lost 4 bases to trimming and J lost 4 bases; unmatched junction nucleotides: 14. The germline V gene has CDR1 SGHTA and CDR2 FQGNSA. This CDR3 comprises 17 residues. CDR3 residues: CASSSDSQGALPTEAFF. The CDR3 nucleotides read TGTGCCAGCAGCTCCGATTCGCAGGGGGCGCTCCCCACTGAAGCTTTCTTT. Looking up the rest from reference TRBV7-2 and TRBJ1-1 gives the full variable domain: GAGVSQSPSNKVTEKGKDVELRCDPISGHTALYWYRQSLGQGLEFLIYFQGNSAPDKSGLPSDRFSAERTGGSVSTLTIQRTQQEDSAVYLCASSSDSQGALPTEAFFGQGTRLTVV.

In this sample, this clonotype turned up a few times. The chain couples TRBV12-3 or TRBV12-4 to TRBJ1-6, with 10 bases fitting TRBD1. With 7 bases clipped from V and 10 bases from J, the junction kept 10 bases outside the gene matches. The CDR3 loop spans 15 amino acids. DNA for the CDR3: TGTGCCAGCACTCGACAGGGGGCGCCGGGCTCACCCCTCCACTTT. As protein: CASTRQGAPGSPLHF.

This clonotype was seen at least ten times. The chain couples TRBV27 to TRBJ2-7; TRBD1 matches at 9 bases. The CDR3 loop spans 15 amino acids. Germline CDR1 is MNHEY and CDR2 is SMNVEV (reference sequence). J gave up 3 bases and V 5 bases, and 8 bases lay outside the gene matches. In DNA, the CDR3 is TGTGCCAGCAGTCCACTGGGGGGACAGGGCTACGAGCAGTACGTC. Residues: CASSPLGGQGYEQYV.

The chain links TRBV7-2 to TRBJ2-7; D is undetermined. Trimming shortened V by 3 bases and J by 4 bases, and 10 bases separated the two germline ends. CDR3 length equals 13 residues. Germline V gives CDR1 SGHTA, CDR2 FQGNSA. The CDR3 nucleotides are TGTGCCAGCAGCTTTAGGGCCCGGTACGAGCAGTACTTC. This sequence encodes CASSFRARYEQYF.

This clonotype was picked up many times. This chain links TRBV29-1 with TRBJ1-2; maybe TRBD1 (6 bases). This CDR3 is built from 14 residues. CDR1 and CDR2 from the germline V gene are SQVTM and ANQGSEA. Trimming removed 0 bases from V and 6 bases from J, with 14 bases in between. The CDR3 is CSVEDQGLRDGYTF. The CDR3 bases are TGCAGCGTTGAAGATCAGGGGCTCCGAGATGGCTACACCTTC.

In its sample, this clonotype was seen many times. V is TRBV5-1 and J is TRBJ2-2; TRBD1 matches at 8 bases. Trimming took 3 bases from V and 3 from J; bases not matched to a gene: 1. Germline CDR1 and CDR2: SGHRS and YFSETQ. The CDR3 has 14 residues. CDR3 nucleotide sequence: TGCGCCAGCAGCTCGACAGGGGACACCGGGGAGCTGTTTTTT. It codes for CASSSTGDTGELFF. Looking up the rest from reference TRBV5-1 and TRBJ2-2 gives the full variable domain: KAGVTQTPRYLIKTRGQQVTLSCSPISGHRSVSWYQQTPGQGLQFLFEYFSETQRNKGNFPGRFSGRQFSNSRSEMNVSTLELGDSALYLCASSSTGDTGELFFGEGSRLTVL.

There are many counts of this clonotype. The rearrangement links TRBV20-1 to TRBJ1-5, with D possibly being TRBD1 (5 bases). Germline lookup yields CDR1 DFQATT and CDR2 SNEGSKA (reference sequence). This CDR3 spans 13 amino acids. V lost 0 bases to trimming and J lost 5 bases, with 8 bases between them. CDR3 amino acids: CSAREGLDQPQHF. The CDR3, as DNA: TGCAGTGCTAGAGAGGGACTCGATCAGCCCCAGCATTTT.

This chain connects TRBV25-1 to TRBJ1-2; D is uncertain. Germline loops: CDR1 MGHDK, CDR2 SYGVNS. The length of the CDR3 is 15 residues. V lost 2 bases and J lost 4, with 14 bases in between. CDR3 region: CASSEPLPGIYGYTF. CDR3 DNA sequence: TGTGCCAGCAGTGAACCTCTCCCCGGGATCTATGGCTACACCTTC.

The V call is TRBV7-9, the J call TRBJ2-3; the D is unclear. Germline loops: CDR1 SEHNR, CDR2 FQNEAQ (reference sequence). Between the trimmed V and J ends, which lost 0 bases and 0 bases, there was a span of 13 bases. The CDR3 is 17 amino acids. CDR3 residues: CASSLAYRTPSTDTQYF. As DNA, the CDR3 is TGTGCCAGCAGCTTAGCGTATAGGACGCCAAGCACAGATACGCAGTATTTT.